The clone carrying this T cell receptor (beta chain) was detected only once. V shed 6 bases and J shed 3 bases, with 11 bases lying between them. The CDR3 contains 13 residues. Germline CDR1 reads MGHDK; CDR2 reads SYGVNS. This table comes from immunoSEQ multiplex PCR, and its TCRdb copy is limited to in-frame clones, with some not included. This sample has 150,000 to 200,000 clones; 70% to 90% occur once, and the top ten carry roughly 11%. The sample is drawn from a study of blood T cell repertoires in COVID-19. For the study at large: Sites in the United States, Italy and Spain provided acute and convalescent COVID-19 samples. The analysed material was cDNA or gDNA that came from T cells, B-cell-depleted T cells, or PBMCs.

The rearrangement links TRBV25-1 to TRBJ1-1; tentative D call: TRBD1 (6 bases). The sample consisted of peripheral blood. The source of this sequence is a human donor in a cohort sampled during active COVID-19. The CDR3 region is CASSRGGDTEAFF. CDR3 in DNA: TGTGCCAGCAGCCGAGGGGGGGACACTGAAGCTTTCTTT. Variable domain in full (rest from reference TRBV25-1 and TRBJ1-1): EADIYQTPRYLVIGTGKKITLECSQTMGHDKMYWYQQDPGMELHLIHYSYGVNSTEKGDLSSESTVSRIRTEHFPLTLESARPSHTSQYLCASSRGGDTEAFFGQGTRLTVV.